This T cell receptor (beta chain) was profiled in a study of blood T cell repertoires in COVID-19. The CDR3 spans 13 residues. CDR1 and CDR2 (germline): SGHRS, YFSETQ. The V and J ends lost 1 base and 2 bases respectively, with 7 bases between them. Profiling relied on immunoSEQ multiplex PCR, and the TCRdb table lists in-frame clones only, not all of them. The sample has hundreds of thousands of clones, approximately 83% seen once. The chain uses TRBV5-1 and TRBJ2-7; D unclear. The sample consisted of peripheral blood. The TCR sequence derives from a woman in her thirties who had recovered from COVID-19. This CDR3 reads CASSLTTTYEQYF. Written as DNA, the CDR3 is TGCGCCAGCAGCTTGACTACTACCTACGAGCAGTACTTC.